Below, 16 T cell receptor beta chains from the same sample are listed, as sequenced in a study of CD8 T cells in ankylosing spondylitis. Via MiXCR, TCRdb re-called the 5' RACE reads, giving one row per CDR3 protein. The sample has 250,000 or so distinct CDR3 sequences, over 15% seen once; the top ten hold approximately 32%. Source material: blood, either unsorted or a sorted T cell fraction (not recorded which). The source is a male donor with ankylosing spondylitis or in good health (not recorded which).

V gene TRBV12-5 combines with J gene TRBJ2-6; 8 bases are shared with TRBD1. Germline V gives CDR1 LGHNT, CDR2 FRNRAP. Trimming at V came to 6 bases and at J to 0 bases, leaving 10 bases not matched to a gene. The CDR3 contains 18 residues. As DNA, the CDR3 is TGTGCTAGTGGCGGTGGGACAGGTGCCCGCTCTGGGGCCAACGTCCTGACTTTC. Its protein product is CASGGGTGARSGANVLTF.

V usage is TRBV11-2 and J usage is TRBJ2-1, with 9 bases matching TRBD2. J was trimmed by 7 bases and V by 3 bases; bases with no gene match: 4. The germline CDR1 and CDR2 sequences are SGHAT and FQNNGV. The CDR3 totals 14 residues. The CDR3 sequence: CASSLGSGRNEQFF. The CDR3 bases are TGTGCCAGCAGCTTGGGTAGCGGGAGAAATGAGCAGTTCTTC.

This clonotype was counted a few times. The chain has TRBV28 and TRBJ1-6; D is possibly TRBD1 (6 bases). CDR3 size: 15 residues. Trimming left V 1 base short and J 3 bases short, with 7 bases between. Looked up from germline, CDR1 is MDHEN and CDR2 is SYDVKM. The CDR3 here is CASSLSDSYNSPLHF. The CDR3 nucleotides read TGTGCCAGCAGTTTATCGGACAGCTATAATTCACCCCTCCACTTT.

The chain has TRBV9 and TRBJ2-1, with TRBD1 identical over 10 bases. The CDR3 runs 15 residues. V lost 6 bases, J lost 5 bases, and 8 bases stayed unmatched. Germline-derived CDR1 and CDR2 are SGDLS and YYNGEE. CDR3 DNA: TGTGCCAGCACCGAAGGGACAGGGGTCCACAATGAGCAGTTCTTC. This codes for CASTEGTGVHNEQFF.

This clonotype was seen only a few times. The chain's CDR3 is CASSLVGHRRITGELFF. The CDR3 bases are TGTGCCAGCAGCTTAGTTGGTCACCGTAGGATCACCGGGGAGCTGTTTTTT. The chain recombines TRBV11-2 with TRBJ2-2; D ambiguous. The CDR3 contains 17 residues. The germline V gene has CDR1 SGHAT and CDR2 FQNNGV. Between the trimmed V and J ends, which lost 1 base and 4 bases, there was a span of 16 bases.

This clonotype appeared a few times. The V and J genes are TRBV5-5 and TRBJ2-1, with 11 nucleotides matching TRBD2. Germline V gene lookup returns CDR1 SGHKS and CDR2 YYEKEE (reference sequence). The CDR3 is made up of 17 amino acids. V gave up 0 bases and J gave up 9 bases; unmatched junction bases: 11. The CDR3 reads CASSLGLAGSRGVEQFF. The CDR3 bases are TGTGCCAGCAGCTTGGGACTAGCGGGATCAAGGGGGGTTGAGCAGTTCTTC.

In its sample, this clonotype was seen a few times. The junction differs from germline at one of its ends, possibly a read error. J is TRBJ2-1 and V is TRBV5-1, with 8 bases identical to TRBD1. Germline loops: CDR1 SGHRS, CDR2 YFSETQ. This CDR3 has 12 amino acids. The CDR3: CASSFYQDRAVF. The DNA of the CDR3 is TGCGCCAGCAGCTTTTATCAGGACAGGGCAGTGTTC.

This chain joins TRBV4-3 and TRBJ2-7; TRBD1 matches at 7 bases. Losses at the gene ends were 2 bases for V and 3 bases for J; bases not matched to a gene: 7. Germline values: CDR1 LGHNA, CDR2 YSLEER. The length of the CDR3 is 15 residues. CDR3 bases: TGCGCCAGCAGCCAAACCCGGGACAGTTACTACGAGCAGTACTTC. This sequence encodes CASSQTRDSYYEQYF.

The chain has TRBV20-1 and TRBJ2-1; 11 bases match TRBD2. This CDR3 has 16 amino acids. Germline CDR1 DFQATT, CDR2 SNEGSKA (reference sequence). Losses at the gene ends were 2 bases for V and 10 bases for J; bases not matched to a gene: 13. This chain's CDR3 is CSARSGGVAGGYEQFF. For the CDR3, the DNA is TGCAGTGCTAGAAGCGGGGGGGTAGCGGGAGGGTACGAGCAGTTCTTC.

This clonotype was seen a few times. The chain couples TRBV7-8 to TRBJ2-7, with 13 bases matching TRBD2. This CDR3 has 16 residues. The trim removed 5 bases at V and 5 bases at J, leaving 9 bases unmatched. The germline gives CDR1 SGHVS, CDR2 FQNEAQ. This CDR3 is CASSPWETSGRNEQYF. CDR3 bases: TGTGCCAGCAGCCCCTGGGAGACTAGCGGGAGGAACGAGCAGTACTTC.

This clonotype was counted a few times. This rearrangement joins TRBV4-2 to TRBJ2-7; possibly TRBD1 for D (6 bases). Germline V CDR1 and CDR2: LGHNA, YNFKEQ. Trimming pared 0 bases from V and 0 bases from J, leaving 12 bases between. The CDR3 extends over 16 amino acids. The DNA for the CDR3 is TGTGCCAGCAGCCAAGATCAGTCGGACAGCTCCTACGAGCAGTACTTC. It is translated as CASSQDQSDSSYEQYF.

The sample holds many counts of this clonotype. CDR3 DNA sequence: TGTGCCAGCAGCCCCGGGGATCAGCCCCAGCATTTT. Protein: CASSPGDQPQHF. This chain connects TRBV27 to TRBJ1-5, with D unresolved. There are 12 residues in the CDR3. The V end lost 6 bases, the J end lost 5 bases, and 8 bases lay between the germline ends. CDR1 is MNHEY and CDR2 is SMNVEV in the germline V gene (reference sequence).

V usage is TRBV15 and J usage is TRBJ1-4; TRBD1 matches 8 bases. After removal of 2 bases from V and 5 bases from J, the junction contained 1 base not matched to a gene. Looked up from germline, CDR1 is LNHNV and CDR2 is YYDKDF (reference sequence). The CDR3 is made up of 14 amino acids. The CDR3 DNA is TGTGCCACCAGCAGACGGACAGGGAATGAAAAACTGTTTTTT. Translation: CATSRRTGNEKLFF.

This clonotype was seen once. With a much larger clone just one base away, this may be a read error. The rearrangement uses TRBV5-1 and TRBJ2-7; D is unclear. From germline, CDR1 is SGHRS and CDR2 YFSETQ. The length of the CDR3 is 14 residues. Between the trimmed V and J ends, which lost 4 bases and 0 bases, there was a span of 11 bases. CDR3 amino acids: CASSGIAHSYEQYF. The CDR3 nucleotides read TGCGCCAGCAGCGGGATAGCTCACTCCTACGAGCAGTACTTC.

This chain links TRBV19 with TRBJ2-7, with D tentatively TRBD1 (5 bases). Germline V lookup: CDR1 LNHDA, CDR2 SQIVND (reference sequence). The V and J ends lost 6 bases and 3 bases respectively, with 12 bases between them. This CDR3 has 13 residues. CDR3 sequence: CASSSRTLYEQYF. The CDR3 bases are TGTGCCAGTAGCAGCAGGACACTCTACGAGCAGTACTTC.

The chain combines TRBV4-1 with TRBJ2-7; D gene uncertain. The CDR3 runs to 14 residues. Trimming shortened V by 1 base and J by 4 bases, and 11 bases separated the two germline ends. The germline gives CDR1 MGHRA, CDR2 YSYEKL. CDR3: CASSQGFSFYEQYF. The CDR3 DNA reads TGCGCCAGCAGCCAAGGCTTCTCATTTTACGAGCAGTACTTC.